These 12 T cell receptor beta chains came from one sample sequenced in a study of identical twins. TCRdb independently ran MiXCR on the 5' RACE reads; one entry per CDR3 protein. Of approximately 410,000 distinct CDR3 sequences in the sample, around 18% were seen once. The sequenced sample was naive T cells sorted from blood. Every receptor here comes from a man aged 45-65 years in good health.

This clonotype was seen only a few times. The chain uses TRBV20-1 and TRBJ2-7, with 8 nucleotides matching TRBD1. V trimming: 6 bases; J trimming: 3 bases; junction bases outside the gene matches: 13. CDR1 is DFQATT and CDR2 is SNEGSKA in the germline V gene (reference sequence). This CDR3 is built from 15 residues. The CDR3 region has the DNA TGCAGTGCCCATGAGAGGAACAGGGGGGACTACGAGCAGTACTTC. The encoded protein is CSAHERNRGDYEQYF.

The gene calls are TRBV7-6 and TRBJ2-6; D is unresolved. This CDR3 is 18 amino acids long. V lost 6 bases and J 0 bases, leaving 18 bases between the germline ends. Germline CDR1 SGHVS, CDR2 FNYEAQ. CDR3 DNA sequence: TGTGCCAGCAGTCCGACACTTACCTACGACTCTGGGGCCAACGTCCTGACTTTC. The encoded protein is CASSPTLTYDSGANVLTF. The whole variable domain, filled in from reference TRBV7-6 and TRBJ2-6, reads GAGVSQSPRYKVTKRGQDVALRCDPISGHVSLYWYRQALGQGPEFLTYFNYEAQQDKSGLPNDRFSAERPEGSISTLTIQRTEQRDSAMYRCASSPTLTYDSGANVLTFGAGSRLTVL.

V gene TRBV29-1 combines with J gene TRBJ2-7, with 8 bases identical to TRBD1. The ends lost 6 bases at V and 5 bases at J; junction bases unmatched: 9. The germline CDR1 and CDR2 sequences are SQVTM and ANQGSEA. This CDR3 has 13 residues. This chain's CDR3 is CSVGPRGLNEQYF. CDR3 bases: TGCAGCGTGGGCCCCAGGGGGCTCAACGAGCAGTACTTC.

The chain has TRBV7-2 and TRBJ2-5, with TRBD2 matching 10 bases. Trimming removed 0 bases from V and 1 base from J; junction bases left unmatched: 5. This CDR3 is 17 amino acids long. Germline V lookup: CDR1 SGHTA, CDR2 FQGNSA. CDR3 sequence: CASSLARLAGVQETQYF. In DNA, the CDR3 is TGTGCCAGCAGCTTAGCGCGGCTAGCGGGGGTCCAAGAGACCCAGTACTTC.

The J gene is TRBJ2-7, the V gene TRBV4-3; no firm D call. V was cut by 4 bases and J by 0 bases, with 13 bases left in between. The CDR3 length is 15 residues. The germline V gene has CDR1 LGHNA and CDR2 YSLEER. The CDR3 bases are TGCGCCAGCAGCCTGGGCCTTTCTCTCTCCTACGAGCAGTACTTC. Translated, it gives CASSLGLSLSYEQYF.

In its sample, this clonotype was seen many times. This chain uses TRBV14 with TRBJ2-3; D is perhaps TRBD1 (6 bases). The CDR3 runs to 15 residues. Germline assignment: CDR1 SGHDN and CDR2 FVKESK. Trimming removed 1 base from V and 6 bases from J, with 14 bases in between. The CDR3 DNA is TGTGCCAGCAGCCAAGTAGTCCCAGGGGCTGATACGCAGTATTTT. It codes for CASSQVVPGADTQYF.

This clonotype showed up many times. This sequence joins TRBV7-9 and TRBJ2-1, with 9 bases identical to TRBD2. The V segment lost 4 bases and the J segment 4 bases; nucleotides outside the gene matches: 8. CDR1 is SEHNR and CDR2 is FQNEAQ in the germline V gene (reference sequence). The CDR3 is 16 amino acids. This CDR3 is CASSSSIAGAYNEQFF. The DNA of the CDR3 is TGTGCCAGCAGCTCCTCTATAGCGGGGGCTTACAATGAGCAGTTCTTC.

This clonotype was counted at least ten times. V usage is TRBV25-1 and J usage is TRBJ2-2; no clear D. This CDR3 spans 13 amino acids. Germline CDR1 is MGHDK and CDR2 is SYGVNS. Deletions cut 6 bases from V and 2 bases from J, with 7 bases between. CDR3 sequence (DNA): TGTGCCAGCAGCCGCAGCAACACCGGGGAGCTGTTTTTT. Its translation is CASSRSNTGELFF. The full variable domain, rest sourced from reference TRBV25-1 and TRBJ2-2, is EADIYQTPRYLVIGTGKKITLECSQTMGHDKMYWYQQDPGMELHLIHYSYGVNSTEKGDLSSESTVSRIRTEHFPLTLESARPSHTSQYLCASSRSNTGELFFGEGSRLTVL.

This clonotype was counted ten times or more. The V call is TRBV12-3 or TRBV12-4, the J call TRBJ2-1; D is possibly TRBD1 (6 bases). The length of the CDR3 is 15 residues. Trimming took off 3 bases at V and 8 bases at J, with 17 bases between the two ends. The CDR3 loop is CASSFRQAGSDEQFF. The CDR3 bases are TGTGCCAGCAGTTTCCGACAGGCCGGATCCGATGAGCAGTTCTTC.

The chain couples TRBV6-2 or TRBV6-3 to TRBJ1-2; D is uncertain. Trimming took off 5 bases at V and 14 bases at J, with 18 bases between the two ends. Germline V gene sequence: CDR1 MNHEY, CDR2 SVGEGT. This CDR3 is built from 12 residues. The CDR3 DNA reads TGTGCCAGCAGTCAGGCGACCTTCGGGAAAACCTTC. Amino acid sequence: CASSQATFGKTF.

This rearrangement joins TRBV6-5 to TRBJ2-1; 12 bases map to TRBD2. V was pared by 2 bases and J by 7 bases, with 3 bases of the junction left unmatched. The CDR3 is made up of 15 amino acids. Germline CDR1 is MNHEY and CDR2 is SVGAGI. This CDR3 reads CASSYLAGGPNEQFF. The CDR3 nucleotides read TGTGCCAGCAGTTACCTAGCGGGGGGGCCAAATGAGCAGTTCTTC.

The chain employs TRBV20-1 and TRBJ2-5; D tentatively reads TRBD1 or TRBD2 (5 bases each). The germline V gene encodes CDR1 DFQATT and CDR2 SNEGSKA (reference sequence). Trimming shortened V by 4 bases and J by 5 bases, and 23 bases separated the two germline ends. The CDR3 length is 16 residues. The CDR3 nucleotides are TGCAGTGCTACCCCCCTGGGAGCGAGGGGACCGGAGACCCAGTACTTC. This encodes CSATPLGARGPETQYF.